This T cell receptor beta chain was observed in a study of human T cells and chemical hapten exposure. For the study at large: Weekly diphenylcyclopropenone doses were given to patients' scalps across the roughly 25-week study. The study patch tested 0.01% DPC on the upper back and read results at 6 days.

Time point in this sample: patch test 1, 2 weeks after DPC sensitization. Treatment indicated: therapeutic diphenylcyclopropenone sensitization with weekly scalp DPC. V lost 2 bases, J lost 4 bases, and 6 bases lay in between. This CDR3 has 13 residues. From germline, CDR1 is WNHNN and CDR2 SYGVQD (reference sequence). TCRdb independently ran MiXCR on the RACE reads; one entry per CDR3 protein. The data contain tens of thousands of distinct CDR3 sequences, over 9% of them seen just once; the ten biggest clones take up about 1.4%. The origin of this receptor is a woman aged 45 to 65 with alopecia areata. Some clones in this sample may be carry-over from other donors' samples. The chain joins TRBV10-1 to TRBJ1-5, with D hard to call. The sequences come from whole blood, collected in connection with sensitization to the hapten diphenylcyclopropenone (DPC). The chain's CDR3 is CASSEGTNQPQHF. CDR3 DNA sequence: TGCGCCAGCAGTGAGGGCACAAATCAGCCCCAGCATTTT.